The text below deals with one T cell receptor beta chain. The data originate from a study of blood T cell repertoires in COVID-19. Study context: COVID-19 samples, acute and convalescent, were from the United States, Italy and Spain. PBMCs, B-cell-depleted T cells, or T cells were the source of the cDNA or gDNA that made up the material.

Germline V gene lookup returns CDR1 MNHEY and CDR2 SVGAGI. The CDR3 consists of 16 residues. Germline trimming cut 3 bases from V and 0 bases from J; bases unmatched to any gene: 6. Participants were placed into cohorts based on the clinical history they reported. Methods used by the authors: It was from reference gene primer amplification that nucleated cell counts were estimated. Clones were read by immunoSEQ multiplex PCR, and TCRdb kept only the in-frame ones, dropping some. The V and J calls and the clone size are those of that table, but D and trimming were determined from the DNA. The sample yields roughly 250,000 clones, approximately 86% seen once.

V gene TRBV6-5 combines with J gene TRBJ2-7, with TRBD1 matching over 9 bases. This TCR was sampled from a woman aged 45-60 years who had recovered from COVID-19. The source material was PBMCs or T cells enriched from blood (not recorded which). DNA of the CDR3: TGTGCCAGCAGTTATGACGGACAGGGGAGCTCCTACGAGCAGTACTTC. Translating gives CASSYDGQGSSYEQYF.